The clone carrying this T cell receptor (beta chain) appeared many times. The sample's time point: persistent/refractory GD, antithyroid drugs over 5 years with positive TRAb. After RNA was extracted from PBMCs, the TCR library was made from it. Nine-milliliter peripheral blood samples went into EDTA tubes. This sample is part of a study of regulatory T cells in long-lasting Graves disease. Germline values: CDR1 MDHEN, CDR2 SYDVKM. Trimming cost V 9 bases and J 11 bases; bases outside gene matches: 12. The CDR3 is 13 amino acids. Combining iRepertoire HTBI primers with Arm-PCR of CDR3 regions, the authors built TCR beta libraries. One entry per CDR3 protein results from TCRdb running MiXCR on the multiplex PCR reads. The sample records about 470,000 distinct CDR3 sequences, less than 25% being singletons.

The source was peripheral blood mononuclear cells (PBMCs), collected when the disease was refractory, from a patient treated with antithyroid drugs. This receptor was identified in a female donor with Graves disease. The genes are TRBV28 and TRBJ1-5; 8 nucleotides line up with TRBD1. The CDR3 bases are TGTGCCAGTGAGGGGACAGGTGATGTGGCCCAGCATTTT. This translates into CASEGTGDVAQHF.